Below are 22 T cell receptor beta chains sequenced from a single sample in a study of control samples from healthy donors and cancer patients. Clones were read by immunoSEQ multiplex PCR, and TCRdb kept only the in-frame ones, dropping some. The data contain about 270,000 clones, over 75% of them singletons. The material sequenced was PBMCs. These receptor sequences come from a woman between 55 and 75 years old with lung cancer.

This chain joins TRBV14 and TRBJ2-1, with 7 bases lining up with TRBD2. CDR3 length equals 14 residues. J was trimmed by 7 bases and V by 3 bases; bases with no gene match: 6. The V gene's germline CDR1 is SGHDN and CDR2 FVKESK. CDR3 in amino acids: CASSQLLARNEQFF. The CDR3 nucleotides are TGTGCCAGCAGCCAGCTACTAGCGAGGAATGAGCAGTTCTTC. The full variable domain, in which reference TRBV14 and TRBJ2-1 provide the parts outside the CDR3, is EAGVTQFPSHSVIEKGQTVTLRCDPISGHDNLYWYRRVMGKEIKFLLHFVKESKQDESGMPNNRFLAERTGGTYSTLKVQPAELEDSGVYFCASSQLLARNEQFFGPGTRLTVL.

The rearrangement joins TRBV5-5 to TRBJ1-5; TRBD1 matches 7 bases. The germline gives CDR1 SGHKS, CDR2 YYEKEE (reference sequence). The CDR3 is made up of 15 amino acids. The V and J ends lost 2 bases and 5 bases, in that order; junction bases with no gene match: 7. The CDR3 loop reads CASSFGQAMDQPQHF. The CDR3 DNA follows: TGTGCCAGCAGCTTTGGACAGGCCATGGATCAGCCCCAGCATTTT.

This CDR3 reads CASSLSGSGTYEQYF. DNA for the CDR3: TGCGCCAGCAGCTTGTCAGGTTCAGGAACCTACGAGCAGTACTTC. The chain joins TRBV5-1 to TRBJ2-7; D is ambiguous. V dropped 1 base and J dropped 2 bases, with 13 bases sitting between them. Germline lookup yields CDR1 SGHRS and CDR2 YFSETQ. The CDR3 contains 15 residues.

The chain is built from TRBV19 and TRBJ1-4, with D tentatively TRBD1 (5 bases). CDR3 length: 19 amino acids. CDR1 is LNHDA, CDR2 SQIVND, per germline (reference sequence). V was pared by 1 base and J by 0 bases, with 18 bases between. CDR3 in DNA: TGTGCCAGTAGTATAGGGTGGCGGGGCAGAAGAGCAACTAATGAAAAACTGTTTTTT. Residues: CASSIGWRGRRATNEKLFF.

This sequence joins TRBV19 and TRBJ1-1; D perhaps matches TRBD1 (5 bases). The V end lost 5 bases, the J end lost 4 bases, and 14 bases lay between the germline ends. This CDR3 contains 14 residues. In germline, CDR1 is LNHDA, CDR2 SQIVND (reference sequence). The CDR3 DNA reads TGTGCCAGTAGTGACAGAAGTGATGGCACTGAAGCTTTCTTT. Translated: CASSDRSDGTEAFF.

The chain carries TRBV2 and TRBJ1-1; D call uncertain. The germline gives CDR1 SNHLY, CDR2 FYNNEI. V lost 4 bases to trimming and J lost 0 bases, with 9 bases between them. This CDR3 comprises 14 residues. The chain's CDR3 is CASSGPGMNTEAFF. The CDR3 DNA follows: TGTGCCAGCAGTGGCCCCGGGATGAACACTGAAGCTTTCTTT.

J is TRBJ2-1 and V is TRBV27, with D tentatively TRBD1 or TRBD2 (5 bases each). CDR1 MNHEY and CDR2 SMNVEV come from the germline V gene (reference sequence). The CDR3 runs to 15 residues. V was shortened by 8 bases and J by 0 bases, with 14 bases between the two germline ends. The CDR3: CASGRDESSYNEQFF. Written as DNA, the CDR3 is TGTGCCAGCGGAAGGGACGAGAGCTCCTACAATGAGCAGTTCTTC.

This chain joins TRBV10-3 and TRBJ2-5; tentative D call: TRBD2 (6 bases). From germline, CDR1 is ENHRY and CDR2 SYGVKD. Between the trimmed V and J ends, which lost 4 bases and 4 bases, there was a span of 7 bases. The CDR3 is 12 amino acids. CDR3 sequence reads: CAISVGGETQYF. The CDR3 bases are TGTGCCATCAGTGTGGGAGGAGAGACCCAGTACTTC.

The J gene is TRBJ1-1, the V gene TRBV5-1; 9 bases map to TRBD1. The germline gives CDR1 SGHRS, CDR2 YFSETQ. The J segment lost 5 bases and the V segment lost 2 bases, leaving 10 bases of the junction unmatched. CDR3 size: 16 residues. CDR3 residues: CASSLSTRDRDTEAFF. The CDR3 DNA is TGCGCCAGCAGCTTATCTACCCGGGACAGGGATACTGAAGCTTTCTTT.

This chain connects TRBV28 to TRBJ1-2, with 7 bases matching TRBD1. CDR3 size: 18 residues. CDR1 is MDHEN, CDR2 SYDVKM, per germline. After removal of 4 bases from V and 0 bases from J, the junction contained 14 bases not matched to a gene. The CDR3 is CASSSPEGAGVTNYGYTF. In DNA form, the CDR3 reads TGTGCCAGCAGTTCCCCCGAGGGGGCAGGGGTTACTAACTATGGCTACACCTTC.

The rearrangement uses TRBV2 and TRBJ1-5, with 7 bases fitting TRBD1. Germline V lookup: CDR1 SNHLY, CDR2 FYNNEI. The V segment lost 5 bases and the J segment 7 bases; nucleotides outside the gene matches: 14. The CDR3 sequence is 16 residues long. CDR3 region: CASSPEGTAVGQPQHF. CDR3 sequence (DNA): TGTGCCAGCAGTCCCGAGGGGACAGCGGTTGGGCAGCCCCAGCATTTT.

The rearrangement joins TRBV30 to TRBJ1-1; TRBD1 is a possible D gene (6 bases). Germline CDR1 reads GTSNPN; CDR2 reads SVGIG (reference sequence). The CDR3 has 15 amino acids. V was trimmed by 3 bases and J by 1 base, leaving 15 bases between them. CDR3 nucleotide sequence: TGTGCCTGGAGGGACTACGGGACACCGAACACTGAAGCTTTCTTT. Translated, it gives CAWRDYGTPNTEAFF.

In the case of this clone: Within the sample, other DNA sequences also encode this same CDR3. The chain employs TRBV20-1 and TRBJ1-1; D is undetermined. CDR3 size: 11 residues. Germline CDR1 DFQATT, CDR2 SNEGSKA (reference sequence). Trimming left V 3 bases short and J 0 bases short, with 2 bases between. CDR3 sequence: CSARLNTEAFF. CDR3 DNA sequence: TGCAGTGCTAGGCTGAACACTGAAGCTTTCTTT.

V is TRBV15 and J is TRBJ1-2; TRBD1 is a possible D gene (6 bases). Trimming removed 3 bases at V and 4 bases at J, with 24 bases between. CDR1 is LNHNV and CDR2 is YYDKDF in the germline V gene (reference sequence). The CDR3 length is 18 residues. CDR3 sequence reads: CATSRNNRALSASYGYTF. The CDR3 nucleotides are TGTGCCACCAGCAGGAATAACAGGGCCCTTTCTGCGTCCTATGGCTACACCTTC.

In DNA form, the CDR3 reads TGTGCCAGCAGCTTAGCAGGTGGTCCCCCCGGCTACACCTTC. Translating it yields CASSLAGGPPGYTF. V usage is TRBV7-4 and J usage is TRBJ1-2; D remains unclear. The CDR3 is 14 amino acids. Trimming took off 0 bases at V and 8 bases at J, with 13 bases between the two ends. Germline-derived CDR1 and CDR2 are SGHVT and SQSDAQ.

The CDR3 DNA reads as TGTGCCAGCAGCCAAGAAACTAGTTACTTAGAGACCCAGTACTTC. Encoded protein: CASSQETSYLETQYF. The rearrangement uses TRBV3-1 (or the pseudogene TRBV3-2) and TRBJ2-5, with a tentative D call TRBD2 (5 bases). Germline-derived CDR1 and CDR2 are LGHDT and YNNKEL (reference sequence). Trimming shortened V by 0 bases and J by 4 bases, and 12 bases separated the two germline ends. The CDR3 sequence is 15 residues long.

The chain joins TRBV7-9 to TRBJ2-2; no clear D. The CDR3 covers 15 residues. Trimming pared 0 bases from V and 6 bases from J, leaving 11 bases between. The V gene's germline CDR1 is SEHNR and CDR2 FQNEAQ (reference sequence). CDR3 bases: TGTGCCAGCAGCTTAGCTGGTCATGGCTCCGGGGAGCTGTTTTTT. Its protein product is CASSLAGHGSGELFF. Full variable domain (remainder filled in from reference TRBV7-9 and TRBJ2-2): DTGVSQNPRHKITKRGQNVTFRCDPISEHNRLYWYRQTLGQGPEFLTYFQNEAQLEKSRLLSDRFSAERPKGSFSTLEIQRTEQGDSAMYLCASSLAGHGSGELFFGEGSRLTVL.

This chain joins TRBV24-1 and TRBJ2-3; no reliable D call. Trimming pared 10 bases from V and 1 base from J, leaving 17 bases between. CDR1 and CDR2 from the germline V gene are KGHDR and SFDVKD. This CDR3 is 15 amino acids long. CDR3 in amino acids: CATPGDRTCTDTQYF. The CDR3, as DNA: TGTGCCACTCCCGGAGATCGAACCTGCACAGATACGCAGTATTTT.

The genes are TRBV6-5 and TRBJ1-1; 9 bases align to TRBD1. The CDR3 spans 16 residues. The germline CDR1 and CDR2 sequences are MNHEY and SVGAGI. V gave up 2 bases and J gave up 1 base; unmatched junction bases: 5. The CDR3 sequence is CASSYLGQGKNTEAFF. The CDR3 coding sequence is TGTGCCAGCAGTTACCTGGGACAGGGAAAGAACACTGAAGCTTTCTTT.

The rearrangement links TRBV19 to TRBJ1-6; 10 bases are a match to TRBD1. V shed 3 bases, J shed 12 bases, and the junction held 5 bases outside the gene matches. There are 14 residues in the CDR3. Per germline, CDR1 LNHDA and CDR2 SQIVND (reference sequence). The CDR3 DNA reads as TGTGCCAGTAGTATTGCCCGGGACAGGGGACCCCTCCACTTT. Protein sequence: CASSIARDRGPLHF.

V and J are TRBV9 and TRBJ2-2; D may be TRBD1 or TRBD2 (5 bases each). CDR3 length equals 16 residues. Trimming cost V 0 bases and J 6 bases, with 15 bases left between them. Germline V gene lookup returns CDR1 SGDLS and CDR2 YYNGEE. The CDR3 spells CASSVGGGTRAGELFF. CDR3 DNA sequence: TGTGCCAGCAGCGTAGGTGGGGGAACGCGGGCCGGGGAGCTGTTTTTT.

CDR3 sequence (DNA): TGTGCCAGCAGCGTAGGGACTGTTGCGGGCGAGCAGTACTTC. This translates into CASSVGTVAGEQYF. The chain joins TRBV9 to TRBJ2-7; TRBD2 is a possible D gene (5 bases). Germline V gives CDR1 SGDLS, CDR2 YYNGEE. The CDR3 contains 14 residues. V was pared by 0 bases and J by 6 bases, with 13 bases between.